The rows below give T cell receptor beta chains drawn from one sample of a study of Ad26.COV2.S vaccination and SARS-CoV-2 variants. Sequencing used immunoSEQ multiplex PCR; TCRdb keeps in-frame clones, though not all of them. This sample has 350,000 to 500,000 clones, with 90% found just once. Sample: peripheral blood, taken in a trial of Ad26.COV2.S vaccine versus placebo. The receptors shown here come from a person between 18 and 59 years old who received the Ad26.COV2.S COVID-19 vaccine or a placebo. The CDR3 runs from the conserved cysteine through the conserved F or W. Each record gives: V gene, clone size, CDR3 length, J gene, D gene, CDR3 protein, CDR3 DNA. The D gene is left open where the match is weak. Clone size is given for some rows only: seen once, a few or many times, or a class if the clone is expanded.

TRBV21-1	-	13	TRBJ1-2	-	CASSLFRDGGYTF	TGTGCCAGCAGCCTTTTCCGGGACGGTGGCTACACCTTC
TRBV9	-	17	TRBJ2-3	TRBD2	CASSPGSSGTPTDTQYF	TGTGCCAGCAGCCCCGGGTCTAGCGGGACACCCACAGATACGCAGTATTTT
TRBV7-9	-	12	TRBJ2-3	-	CAGGPATDTQYF	TGTGCCGGGGGACCGGCAACAGATACGCAGTATTTT
TRBV5-1	-	16	TRBJ2-3	TRBD2	CASSLVSGRAKDTQYF	TGCGCCAGCAGCTTGGTTAGCGGGAGGGCGAAAGATACGCAGTATTTT
TRBV19	-	15	TRBJ2-1	TRBD2	CASSIRSGNNNEQFF	TGTGCCAGTAGTATTCGGAGCGGGAACAACAATGAGCAGTTCTTC
TRBV7-2	-	15	TRBJ1-6	-	CASSLDFGNNSPLHF	TGTGCCAGCAGCTTAGACTTCGGTAACAATTCACCCCTCCACTTT
TRBV5-1	once	15	TRBJ1-1	TRBD1	CASSLRGAGGPEAFF	TGCGCCAGCAGCTTGAGGGGCGCAGGGGGCCCTGAAGCTTTCTTT
TRBV6-5	-	15	TRBJ1-2	-	CASSYEGNRIYGYTF	TGTGCCAGCAGTTACGAGGGGAATCGAATCTATGGCTACACCTTC
TRBV7-8	-	15	TRBJ2-5	-	CASSPSGLSVETQYF	TGTGCCAGCAGCCCGTCGGGACTCTCAGTGGAGACCCAGTACTTC
TRBV4-3	-	15	TRBJ2-6	-	CASSQDIAGANVLTF	TGCGCCAGCAGCCAAGATATCGCGGGGGCCAACGTCCTGACTTTC
TRBV24-1	-	19	TRBJ2-5	-	CATSDSSTGGGAGGETQYF	TGTGCCACCAGTGATTCCTCCACAGGGGGCGGGGCGGGAGGAGAGACCCAGTACTTC
TRBV11-2	-	15	TRBJ2-2	-	CASSFLGEGTGELFF	TGTGCCAGCAGCTTCCTAGGCGAGGGTACTGGGGAGCTGTTTTTT
TRBV6-5	-	15	TRBJ2-2	-	CASSYGGGNTGELFF	TGTGCCAGCAGTTATGGGGGGGGCAACACCGGGGAGCTGTTTTTT
TRBV19	few	14	TRBJ1-2	-	CASSISTRNYGYTF	TGTGCCAGTAGTATATCAACCCGGAACTATGGCTACACCTTC
TRBV6-6	-	15	TRBJ1-3	TRBD1	CASSYYGTAGNTIYF	TGTGCCAGCAGTTACTACGGGACAGCCGGAAACACCATATATTTT
TRBV19	-	14	TRBJ2-7	-	CASSSLTDSYEQYF	TGTGCCAGTAGTTCCCTGACAGACTCCTACGAGCAGTACTTC
TRBV28	once	13	TRBJ2-4	-	CASSSGGVGIQYF	TGTGCCAGCAGTTCAGGGGGGGTCGGCATTCAGTACTTC
TRBV7-9	-	15	TRBJ1-4	TRBD1	CASSSKTGEDEKLFF	TGTGCCAGCAGCTCCAAGACAGGGGAGGATGAAAAACTGTTTTTT
TRBV6-6	-	15	TRBJ2-2	TRBD1	CASSLGGQYTGELFF	TGTGCCAGCAGTCTAGGGGGACAGTACACCGGGGAGCTGTTTTTT
TRBV6-1	-	16	TRBJ1-2	-	CASSEATRPPNYGYTF	TGTGCCAGCAGTGAAGCGACCCGGCCCCCTAACTATGGCTACACCTTC
TRBV29-1	-	13	TRBJ1-1	-	CSVGFQGGTEAFF	TGCAGCGTTGGATTTCAGGGAGGGACTGAAGCTTTCTTT
TRBV7-7	-	14	TRBJ2-5	-	CASSLEAGEETQYF	TGTGCTAGCAGCTTAGAGGCAGGCGAAGAGACCCAGTACTTC
TRBV28	-	14	TRBJ1-2	-	CASRAAGRDYGYTF	TGTGCCAGCAGGGCCGCGGGCAGGGACTATGGCTACACCTTC
TRBV6-2/TRBV6-3	-	14	TRBJ2-7	TRBD2	CASSLWAGDHEQYF	TGTGCCAGCAGTTTGTGGGCGGGAGATCACGAGCAGTACTTC
TRBV7-9	once	15	TRBJ1-4	-	CASSLGVGAGEKLFF	TGTGCCAGCAGCTTAGGAGTGGGGGCTGGTGAAAAACTGTTTTTT
TRBV4-1	-	16	TRBJ2-3	-	CASSPSSGARTDTQYF	TGCGCCAGCAGCCCCTCCTCCGGGGCCCGCACAGATACGCAGTATTTT
TRBV5-1	-	15	TRBJ1-1	-	CASSEYTGVATEAFF	TGCGCCAGCAGCGAATATACAGGTGTTGCCACTGAAGCTTTCTTT
TRBV29-1	once	12	TRBJ2-7	-	CSVYDIAYEQYF	TGCAGCGTTTATGACATAGCCTACGAGCAGTACTTC
TRBV18	once	16	TRBJ1-2	TRBD1	CASSQGQGSANYGYTF	TGTGCCAGCTCTCAGGGACAGGGCTCCGCTAACTATGGCTACACCTTC
TRBV30	few	14	TRBJ2-7	-	CAWKLGASSYEQYF	TGTGCCTGGAAACTGGGGGCTTCCTCCTACGAGCAGTACTTC
TRBV19	-	16	TRBJ2-5	TRBD1	CASSTVGQGAQETQYF	TGTGCCAGTAGTACAGTGGGACAGGGGGCGCAAGAGACCCAGTACTTC
TRBV28	-	12	TRBJ1-2	-	CASSLSLRGYTF	TGTGCCAGCAGTTTATCACTTCGTGGCTACACCTTC
TRBV5-4	-	15	TRBJ2-7	TRBD2	CASSLGTSATYEQYF	TGTGCCAGCAGCTTGGGCACTAGCGCTACCTACGAGCAGTACTTC
TRBV28	-	14	TRBJ1-1	TRBD1	CASSSTGVGTEAFF	TGTGCCAGCAGTTCTACAGGGGTCGGCACTGAAGCTTTCTTT
TRBV28	-	11	TRBJ2-4	-	CASSVRQEIGF	TGTGCCAGCAGCGTCAGACAGGAAATTGGCTTC
TRBV6-2/TRBV6-3	-	19	TRBJ2-1	TRBD2	CASSDRRTSDQAPIWEQFF	TGTGCCAGCAGTGACCGGAGGACTAGCGACCAAGCCCCAATCTGGGAGCAGTTCTTC